The 18 T cell receptor beta chains below all came from one sample that was sequenced in a study of a mutant IDH1 vaccine in newly diagnosed glioma (dated by TCRdb to the early 2020s). Library preparation employed the immunoSEQ multiplex PCR assay. TCRdb retrieved this table from immuneACCESS and kept in-frame rearrangements only. Not all clones are present; in checked studies, unresolved V genes account for under half, and no reason is known for the remainder. A total of about 30,000 clones appear in this sample, about four fifths of them only once. Clones ranked in the top ten supply 15% of the sample. The sample's time point label, decoded: week 35, safety follow-up. Every vaccine dose consisted of 300 ug of a 20-mer mutant IDH1 peptide in Montanide, administered subcutaneously together with topical imiquimod. No antigen has been identified for these receptors. This sample comprised PBMCs, obtained from a glioma patient whose treatment included an IDH1 peptide vaccine. The receptors were sampled from a man aged 30-40 years with glioma.

J is TRBJ1-2 and V is TRBV7-8; 7 bases are shared with TRBD1. CDR3 size: 15 residues. Per germline, CDR1 SGHVS and CDR2 FQNEAQ. Losses at the gene ends were 4 bases for V and 3 bases for J; bases not matched to a gene: 8. Here the CDR3 reads CASSSDRVGYYGYTF. The CDR3 DNA reads TGTGCCAGCAGCTCCGACAGGGTGGGTTACTATGGCTACACCTTC. The full variable domain, in which reference TRBV7-8 and TRBJ1-2 provide the parts outside the CDR3, is GAGVSQSPRYKVAKRGQDVALRCDPISGHVSLFWYQQALGQGPEFLTYFQNEAQLDKSGLPSDRFFAERPEGSVSTLKIQRTQQEDSAVYLCASSSDRVGYYGYTFGSGTRLTVV.

This sequence joins TRBV2 and TRBJ2-5; TRBD1 matches 7 bases. This CDR3 spans 14 amino acids. The V gene end was trimmed by 7 bases and the J gene end by 3 bases; junction bases not matched to a gene: 8. CDR1 SNHLY and CDR2 FYNNEI come from the germline V gene. DNA for the CDR3: TGTGCCAGCACCAGAGGGGGACAGAAAGAGACCCAGTACTTC. It encodes CASTRGGQKETQYF.

As DNA, the CDR3 is TGCGCCAGCAGCTTGGATGCCCAGAGGGCTCTGGGGCGCACAGATACGCAGTATTTT. This sequence encodes CASSLDAQRALGRTDTQYF. J is TRBJ2-3 and V is TRBV5-1; either TRBD1 or TRBD2 may fit D (5 bases each). Germline V gene data show CDR1 as SGHRS and CDR2 as YFSETQ. This CDR3 is 19 amino acids long. Deletions cut 0 bases from V and 1 base from J, with 21 bases between. Full variable domain (remainder filled in from reference TRBV5-1 and TRBJ2-3): KAGVTQTPRYLIKTRGQQVTLSCSPISGHRSVSWYQQTPGQGLQFLFEYFSETQRNKGNFPGRFSGRQFSNSRSEMNVSTLELGDSALYLCASSLDAQRALGRTDTQYFGPGTRLTVL.

The J gene is TRBJ1-3, the V gene TRBV25-1; D remains ambiguous. V lost 3 bases and J lost 0, with 6 bases in between. CDR3 length equals 14 residues. In germline, CDR1 is MGHDK, CDR2 SYGVNS. As DNA, the CDR3 is TGTGCCAGCAGTGAGGGGTTCTCTGGAAACACCATATATTTT. Translated, it gives CASSEGFSGNTIYF.

The genes are TRBV7-2 and TRBJ1-5, with TRBD1 matching 7 bases. V was clipped by 5 bases and J by 1 base; unmatched bases: 5. Germline CDR1 reads SGHTA; CDR2 reads FQGNSA. The CDR3 has 15 amino acids. The CDR3: CASSQGGWSNQPQHF. The CDR3 nucleotides are TGTGCCAGCAGCCAGGGGGGATGGAGCAATCAGCCCCAGCATTTT.

CDR3 sequence (DNA): TGTGCCAGCAGCGTGGGAAAGTGGAATGAGCAGTTCTTC. This encodes CASSVGKWNEQFF. The chain combines TRBV9 with TRBJ2-1; D gene unclear. V lost 2 bases, J lost 7 bases, and 10 bases lay in between. This CDR3 has 13 amino acids. CDR1 is SGDLS, CDR2 YYNGEE, per germline.

The chain is built from TRBV5-6 and TRBJ2-5; D ambiguous. Trimming took 0 bases from V and 5 from J, leaving 8 bases between them. Germline V gene lookup returns CDR1 SGHDT and CDR2 YYEEEE. The CDR3 has 13 amino acids. CDR3: CASSLGPRETQYF. The CDR3 nucleotides read TGTGCCAGCAGCTTGGGGCCACGGGAGACCCAGTACTTC.

This clone was seen a single time. This chain's CDR3 is CASSLQTGLDGYTF. CDR3 nucleotides: TGTGCCAGCAGTTTACAGACAGGGTTGGATGGCTACACCTTC. The chain has TRBV6-5 and TRBJ1-2; 7 bases map to TRBD1. The CDR3 contains 14 residues. The V gene's germline CDR1 is MNHEY and CDR2 SVGAGI. V was clipped by 4 bases and J by 6 bases; unmatched bases: 8.

The chain couples TRBV4-2 to TRBJ2-7, with D unclear. There are 11 residues in the CDR3. Germline CDR1 is LGHNA and CDR2 is YNFKEQ. V was trimmed by 3 bases and J by 6 bases, leaving 6 bases between them. The CDR3 is CASSHAFEQYF. CDR3 in DNA: TGTGCCAGCAGCCACGCCTTCGAGCAGTACTTC.

A single count supports this clone. The V gene is TRBV5-6, the J gene TRBJ1-1, with 7 bases lining up with TRBD1. CDR3 length: 14 amino acids. Germline trimming cut 4 bases from V and 11 bases from J; bases unmatched to any gene: 14. From germline, CDR1 is SGHDT and CDR2 YYEEEE. Here the CDR3 reads CASSPPGTARLAFF. The CDR3 DNA is TGTGCCAGCAGCCCACCCGGGACAGCCAGATTGGCTTTCTTT.

The chain joins TRBV27 to TRBJ1-2; D not certain. V was pared by 6 bases and J by 4 bases, with 15 bases between. CDR1 is MNHEY, CDR2 SMNVEV, per germline (reference sequence). The CDR3 length is 14 residues. CDR3 sequence: CASRAAATGYGYTF. The CDR3 coding sequence is TGTGCCAGCAGGGCCGCCGCAACGGGCTATGGCTACACCTTC.

The chain combines TRBV4-2 with TRBJ2-2; D is possibly TRBD2 (6 bases). There are 15 residues in the CDR3. Trimming took off 4 bases at V and 0 bases at J, with 9 bases between the two ends. Per germline, CDR1 LGHNA and CDR2 YNFKEQ. DNA of the CDR3: TGTGCCAGCAGCCTTTCGGGGGCGAACACCGGGGAGCTGTTTTTT. It translates to CASSLSGANTGELFF.

This chain uses TRBV25-1 with TRBJ1-5; possible D gene TRBD1, 6 bases. This CDR3 has 18 residues. The V gene lost 2 bases and the J gene lost 0 bases, with 17 bases spanning the gap. The germline V gene encodes CDR1 MGHDK and CDR2 SYGVNS. CDR3 sequence (DNA): TGTGCCAGCAGTGAAGGGCGGGGGCCAAGATATAGCAATCAGCCCCAGCATTTT. This gives the protein CASSEGRGPRYSNQPQHF.

The chain joins TRBV6-1 to TRBJ1-4, with D possibly being TRBD1 (5 bases). The CDR3 is 14 residues long. Trimming removed 7 bases from V and 5 bases from J, with 14 bases in between. Germline CDR1 is MNHNS and CDR2 is SASEGT. The DNA of the CDR3 is TGTGCCAGCATAGGCAGGGCGAGCAATGAAAAACTGTTTTTT. Amino acid sequence: CASIGRASNEKLFF.

The V and J genes are TRBV5-1 and TRBJ2-2, with D unresolved. The ends were cut back, 0 bases at V and 4 bases at J, with 4 bases in the middle. This CDR3 comprises 13 residues. The germline gives CDR1 SGHRS, CDR2 YFSETQ. Here the CDR3 reads CASSLESTGELFF. Here the CDR3 DNA reads TGCGCCAGCAGCTTGGAATCCACCGGGGAGCTGTTTTTT.

This chain uses TRBV19 with TRBJ2-2, with D perhaps TRBD1 or TRBD2 (5 bases each). Germline V lookup: CDR1 LNHDA, CDR2 SQIVND (reference sequence). V lost 9 bases, J lost 7 bases, and 21 bases lay in between. The CDR3 is 15 residues long. In DNA, the CDR3 is TGTGCCAGCACCCAACGACAGCCCGGGATCGGGGAGCTGTTTTTT. It encodes CASTQRQPGIGELFF.

This chain joins TRBV6-1 and TRBJ2-1, with 8 bases aligning to TRBD2. Germline-derived CDR1 and CDR2 are MNHNS and SASEGT. CDR3 length: 16 residues. With V trimmed by 2 bases and J by 3 bases, 6 bases remained unmatched. DNA for the CDR3: TGTGCCAGCAGTGAATGGAGCGGGAGATACTACAATGAGCAGTTCTTC. It codes for CASSEWSGRYYNEQFF.

V and J are TRBV5-6 and TRBJ2-3, with 10 bases identical to TRBD1. With 5 bases clipped from V and 4 bases from J, the junction kept 7 bases outside the gene matches. Germline loops: CDR1 SGHDT, CDR2 YYEEEE. The CDR3 sequence is 15 residues long. Here the CDR3 DNA reads TGTGCCAGCAGGCTGGGACAGGGGTCGCCAGATACGCAGTATTTT. Its translation: CASRLGQGSPDTQYF.